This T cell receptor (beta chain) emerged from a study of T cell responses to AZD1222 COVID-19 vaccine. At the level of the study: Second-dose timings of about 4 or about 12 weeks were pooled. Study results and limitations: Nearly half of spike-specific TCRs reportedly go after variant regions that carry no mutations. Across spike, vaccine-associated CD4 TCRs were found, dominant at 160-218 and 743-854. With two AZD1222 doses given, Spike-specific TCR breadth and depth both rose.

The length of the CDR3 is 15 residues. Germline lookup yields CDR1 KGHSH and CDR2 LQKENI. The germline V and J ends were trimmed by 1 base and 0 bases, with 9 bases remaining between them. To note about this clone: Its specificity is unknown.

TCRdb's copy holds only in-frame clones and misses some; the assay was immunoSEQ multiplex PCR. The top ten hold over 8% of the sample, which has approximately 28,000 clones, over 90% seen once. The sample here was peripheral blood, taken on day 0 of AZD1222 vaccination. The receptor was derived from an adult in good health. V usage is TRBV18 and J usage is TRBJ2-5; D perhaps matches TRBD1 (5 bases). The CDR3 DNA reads TGTGCCAGCTCACCACAGGGGATTTACCAAGAGACCCAGTACTTC. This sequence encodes CASSPQGIYQETQYF.